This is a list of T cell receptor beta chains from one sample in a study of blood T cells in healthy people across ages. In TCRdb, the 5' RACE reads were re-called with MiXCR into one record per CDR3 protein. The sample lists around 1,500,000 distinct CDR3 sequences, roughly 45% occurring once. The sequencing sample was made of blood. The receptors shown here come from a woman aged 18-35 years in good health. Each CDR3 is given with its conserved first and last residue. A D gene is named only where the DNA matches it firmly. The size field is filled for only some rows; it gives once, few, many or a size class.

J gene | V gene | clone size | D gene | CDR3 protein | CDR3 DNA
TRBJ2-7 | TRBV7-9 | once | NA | CASSPPWGLEQYF | TGTGCCAGCAGCCCTCCTTGGGGCCTCGAGCAGTACTTC
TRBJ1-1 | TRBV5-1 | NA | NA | CASSNSAGAEAFF | TGCGCCAGCAGCAATTCGGCAGGAGCTGAAGCTTTCTTT
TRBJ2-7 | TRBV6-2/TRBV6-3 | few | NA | CASSYWQGYEQYF | TGTGCCAGCAGTTACTGGCAGGGCTACGAGCAGTACTTC
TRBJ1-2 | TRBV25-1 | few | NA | CASSDHGGGHGYTF | TGTGCCAGCAGTGATCATGGTGGGGGACATGGCTACACCTTC
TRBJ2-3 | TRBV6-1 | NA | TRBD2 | CASSEFAGGAFDTQYF | TGTGCCAGCAGTGAGTTTGCGGGGGGGGCCTTCGATACGCAGTATTTT
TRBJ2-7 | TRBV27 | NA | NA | CASSSTPSRPTYEQYF | TGTGCCAGCAGTTCAACCCCCTCAAGGCCGACCTACGAGCAGTACTTC
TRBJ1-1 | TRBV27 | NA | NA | CASSSDRTNTEAFF | TGTGCCAGCAGTTCGGACAGAACGAACACTGAAGCTTTCTTT
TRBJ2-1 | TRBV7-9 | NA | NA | CASSLGTAISSYNEQFF | TGTGCCAGCAGCTTAGGGACTGCCATCTCCTCCTACAATGAGCAGTTCTTC
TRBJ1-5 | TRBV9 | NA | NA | CASSSGTDYSNQPQHF | TGTGCCAGCAGCTCCGGGACGGACTATAGCAATCAGCCCCAGCATTTT
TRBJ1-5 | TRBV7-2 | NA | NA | CASSLGAVNQPQHF | TGTGCCAGCAGCTTAGGGGCAGTCAATCAGCCCCAGCATTTT
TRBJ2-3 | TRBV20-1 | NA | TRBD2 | CSATSGAGTDTQYF | TGCAGTGCTACCTCGGGAGCGGGGACAGATACGCAGTATTTT
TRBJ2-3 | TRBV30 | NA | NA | CAWSRARTPKSTDTQYF | TGTGCCTGGAGCCGCGCCCGGACACCTAAGAGCACAGATACGCAGTATTTT
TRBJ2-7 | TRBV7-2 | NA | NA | CASKTTPGFEQYF | TGTGCCAGCAAAACGACCCCGGGGTTCGAGCAGTACTTC
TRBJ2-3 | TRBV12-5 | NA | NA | CASGLVLAGRGDTQYF | TGTGCTAGTGGTTTGGTACTTGCGGGACGGGGAGATACGCAGTATTTT
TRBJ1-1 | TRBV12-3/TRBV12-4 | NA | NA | CASRHREVITTEAFF | TGTGCCAGCAGACATCGAGAGGTTATCACTACTGAAGCTTTCTTT
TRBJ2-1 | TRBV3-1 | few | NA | CASSDFGGTGEQFF | TGTGCCAGCAGCGACTTCGGCGGCACGGGTGAGCAGTTCTTC
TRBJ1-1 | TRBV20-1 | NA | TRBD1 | CSLAGQGDTEAFF | TGCAGTCTCGCGGGACAGGGTGACACTGAAGCTTTCTTT
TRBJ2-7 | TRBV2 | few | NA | CASKDSTQLGTYEQYF | TGTGCCAGCAAGGACAGTACCCAACTCGGGACCTACGAGCAGTACTTC
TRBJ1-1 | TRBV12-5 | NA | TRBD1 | CASGSDRDTEAFF | TGTGCTAGTGGATCGGACAGGGACACTGAAGCTTTCTTT
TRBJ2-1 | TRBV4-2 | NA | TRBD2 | CASSRVLAAGETQFF | TGTGCCAGCAGCCGAGTACTAGCGGCAGGAGAGACCCAGTTCTTC
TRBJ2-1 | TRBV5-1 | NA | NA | CASSSGPSSSYNEQFF | TGCGCCAGCAGCTCGGGACCGTCGAGCTCCTACAATGAGCAGTTCTTC
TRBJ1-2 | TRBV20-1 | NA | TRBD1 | CSATDRVGYGYTF | TGCAGTGCTACTGACAGGGTGGGCTATGGCTACACCTTC
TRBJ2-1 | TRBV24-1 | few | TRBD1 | CATSDFWTGSSYNEQFF | TGTGCCACCAGTGATTTCTGGACAGGGAGCTCCTACAATGAGCAGTTCTTC
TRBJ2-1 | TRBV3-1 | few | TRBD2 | CASSRASGYYNEQFF | TGTGCCAGCAGCCGGGCTAGCGGCTACTACAATGAGCAGTTCTTC
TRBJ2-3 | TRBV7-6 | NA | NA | CASSLARGFADTQYF | TGTGCCAGCAGCTTAGCCAGAGGGTTCGCAGATACGCAGTATTTT
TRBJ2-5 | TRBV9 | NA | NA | CASSVGAEIRETQYF | TGTGCCAGTAGCGTAGGTGCCGAGATCCGAGAGACCCAGTACTTC
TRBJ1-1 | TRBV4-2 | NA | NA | CASSQDRAQRTEAFF | TGTGCCAGCAGCCAAGACAGGGCTCAGCGCACTGAAGCTTTCTTT
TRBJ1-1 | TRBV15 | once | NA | CATSRQKNTEAFF | TGTGCCACCAGCAGACAAAAGAACACTGAAGCTTTCTTT
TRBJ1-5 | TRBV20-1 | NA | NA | CSARATQDNQPQHF | TGCAGTGCTAGAGCAACACAGGACAATCAGCCCCAGCATTTT
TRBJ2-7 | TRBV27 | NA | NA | CASSLGRSAVSYEQYF | TGTGCCAGCAGTTTAGGCCGTAGCGCCGTAAGCTACGAGCAGTACTTC
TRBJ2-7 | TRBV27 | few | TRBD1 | CASSFSQGAHEQYF | TGTGCCAGCAGTTTTTCCCAGGGGGCTCACGAGCAGTACTTC
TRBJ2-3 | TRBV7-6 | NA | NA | CASSLRDPPGGTDTQYF | TGTGCCAGCAGCTTGAGGGACCCCCCGGGGGGCACAGATACGCAGTATTTT
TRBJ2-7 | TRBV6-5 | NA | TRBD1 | CASSRQGPPYEQYF | TGTGCCAGCAGTCGACAGGGCCCGCCCTACGAGCAGTACTTC
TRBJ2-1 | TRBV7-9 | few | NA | CASREDSVEQFF | TGTGCCAGCAGAGAGGACAGCGTTGAGCAGTTCTTC
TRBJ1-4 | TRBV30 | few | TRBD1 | CAWTPGQVFGKLFF | TGTGCCTGGACCCCCGGACAGGTCTTCGGAAAACTGTTTTTT
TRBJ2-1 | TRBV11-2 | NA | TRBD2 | CASSLSLAGREQFF | TGTGCCAGCAGCTTAAGCCTAGCGGGAAGGGAGCAGTTCTTC
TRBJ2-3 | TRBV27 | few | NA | CASSLMAPGTTDTQYF | TGTGCCAGCAGTTTGATGGCGCCGGGGACCACAGATACGCAGTATTTT
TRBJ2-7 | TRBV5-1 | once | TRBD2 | CASSFTGTSNEQYF | TGCGCCAGCAGCTTTACAGGGACTAGCAATGAGCAGTACTTC